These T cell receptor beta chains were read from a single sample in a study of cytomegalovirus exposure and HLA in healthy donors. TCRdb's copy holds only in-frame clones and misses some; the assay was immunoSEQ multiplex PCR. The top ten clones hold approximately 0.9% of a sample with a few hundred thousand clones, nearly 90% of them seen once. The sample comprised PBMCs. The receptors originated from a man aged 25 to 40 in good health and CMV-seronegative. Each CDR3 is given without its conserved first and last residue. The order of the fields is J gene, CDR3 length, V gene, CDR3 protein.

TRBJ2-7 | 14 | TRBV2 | ASSEGGAGIPYEQY
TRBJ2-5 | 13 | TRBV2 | ASSLTSGFQETQY
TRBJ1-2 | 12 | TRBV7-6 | ASSGDRGPYGYT
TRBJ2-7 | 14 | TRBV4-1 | ASSQEGGGAPYEQY
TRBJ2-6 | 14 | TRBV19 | ASSRHRAYGANVLT
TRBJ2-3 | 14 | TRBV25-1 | ASSEPGQGRADTQY
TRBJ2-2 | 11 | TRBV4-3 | ASSQGETGELF
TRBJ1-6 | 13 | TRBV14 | ASSPHEGSLSPLH
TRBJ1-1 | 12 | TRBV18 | ASTRQAVNTEAF
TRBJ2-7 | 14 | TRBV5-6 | ASSLCPLVPEYEQY
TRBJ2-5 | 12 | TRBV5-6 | ASSFRTGWETQY
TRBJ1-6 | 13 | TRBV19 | ASSGSGTGTSPLH
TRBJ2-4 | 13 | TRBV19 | ASSIDAGGSSIQY
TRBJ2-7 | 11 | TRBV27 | ASSAHRTLEQY
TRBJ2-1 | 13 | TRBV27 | ASRPGVWGTNEQF
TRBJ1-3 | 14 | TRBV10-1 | ASSNGQGSSGNTIY
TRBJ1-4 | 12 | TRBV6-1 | ASSVDRTNEKLF